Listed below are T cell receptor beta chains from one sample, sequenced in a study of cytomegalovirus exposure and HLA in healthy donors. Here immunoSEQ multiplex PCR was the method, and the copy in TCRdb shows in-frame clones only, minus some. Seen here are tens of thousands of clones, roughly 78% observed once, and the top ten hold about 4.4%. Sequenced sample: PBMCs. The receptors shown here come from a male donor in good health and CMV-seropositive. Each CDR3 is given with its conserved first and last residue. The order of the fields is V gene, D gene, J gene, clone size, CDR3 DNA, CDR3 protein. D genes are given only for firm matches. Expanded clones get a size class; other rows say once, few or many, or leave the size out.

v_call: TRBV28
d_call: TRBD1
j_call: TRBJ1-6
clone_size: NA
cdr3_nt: TGTGCCAGCAGTTTTCCGTGGGGGGACAGCTCCTATAATTCACCCCTCCACTTT
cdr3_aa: CASSFPWGDSSYNSPLHF

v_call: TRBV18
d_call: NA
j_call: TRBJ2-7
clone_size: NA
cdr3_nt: TGTGCCAGCTCACCGTTACTAGCAGCCAGCGACGAGCAGTACTTC
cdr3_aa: CASSPLLAASDEQYF

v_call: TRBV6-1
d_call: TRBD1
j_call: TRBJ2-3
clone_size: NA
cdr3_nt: TGTGCCAGCAGCTGCTCCGGGACAGGGGAGTGGGCGCAGTATTTT
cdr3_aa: CASSCSGTGEWAQYF

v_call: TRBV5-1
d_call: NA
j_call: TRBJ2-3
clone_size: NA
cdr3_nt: TGCGCCAGCAGCTTTGGTAGTCCCACAGATACGCAGTATTTT
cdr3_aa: CASSFGSPTDTQYF

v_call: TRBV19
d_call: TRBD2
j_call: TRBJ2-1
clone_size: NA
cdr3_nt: TGTGCCAGTAGTGTCCGGGACGGAGGACTAGCGACGGACAATGAGCAGTTCTTC
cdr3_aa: CASSVRDGGLATDNEQFF

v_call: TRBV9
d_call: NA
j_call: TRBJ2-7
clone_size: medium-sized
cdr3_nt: TGTGCCAGCAGCACTCAGGGATCCGAGCAGTACTTC
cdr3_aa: CASSTQGSEQYF

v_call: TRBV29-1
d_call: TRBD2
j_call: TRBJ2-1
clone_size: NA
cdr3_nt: TGCAGCGTTGCTGCCGCACTAGCGGGAAACAATGAGCAGTTCTTC
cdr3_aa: CSVAAALAGNNEQFF

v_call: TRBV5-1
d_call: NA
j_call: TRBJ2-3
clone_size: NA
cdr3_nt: TGCGCCAGCAGCTTGGACCAGGGAGGTGATACGCAGTATTTT
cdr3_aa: CASSLDQGGDTQYF

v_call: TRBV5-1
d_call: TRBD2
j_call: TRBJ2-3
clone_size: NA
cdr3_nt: TGCGCCAGCAGCCTGGAATTAGGACTAGCGACAGATACGCAGTATTTT
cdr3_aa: CASSLELGLATDTQYF

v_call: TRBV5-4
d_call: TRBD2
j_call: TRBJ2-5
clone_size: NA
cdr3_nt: TGTGCCAGCAGCGGAGGGCTAGCGGGAAGTCAAGAGACCCAGTACTTC
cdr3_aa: CASSGGLAGSQETQYF

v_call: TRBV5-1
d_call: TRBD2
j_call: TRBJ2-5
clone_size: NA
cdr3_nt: TGCGCCAGCAGCTTGGCCACTAGCGCCGAAGAGACCCAGTACTTC
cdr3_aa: CASSLATSAEETQYF

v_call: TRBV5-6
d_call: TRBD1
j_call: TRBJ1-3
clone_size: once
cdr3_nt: TGTGCCAGCAGCTTGGACAGGGGGCCTATCGGAAACACCATATATTTT
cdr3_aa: CASSLDRGPIGNTIYF

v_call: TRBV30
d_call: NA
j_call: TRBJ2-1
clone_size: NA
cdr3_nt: TGTGCCTGGAGTGTAACCCAACATTTCTACAATGAGCAGTTCTTC
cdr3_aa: CAWSVTQHFYNEQFF

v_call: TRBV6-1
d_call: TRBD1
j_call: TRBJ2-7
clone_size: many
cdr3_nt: TGTGCCAGCAGTGATCCGGACAGGGGCTTCTCCTACGAGCAGTACTTC
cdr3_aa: CASSDPDRGFSYEQYF

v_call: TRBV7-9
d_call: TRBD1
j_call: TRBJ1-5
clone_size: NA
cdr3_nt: TGTGCCAGCAGCCGGACAGGGAGCAATCAGCCCCAGCATTTT
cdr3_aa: CASSRTGSNQPQHF

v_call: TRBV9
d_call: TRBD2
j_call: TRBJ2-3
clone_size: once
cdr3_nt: TGTGCCAGCAGCGTGGGTCCTAGCGGGAACACAGATACGCAGTATTTT
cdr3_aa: CASSVGPSGNTDTQYF

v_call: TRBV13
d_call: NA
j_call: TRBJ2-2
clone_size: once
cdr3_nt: TGTGCCAGCAGCACAAGTACCGGGGAGCTGTTTTTT
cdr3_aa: CASSTSTGELFF

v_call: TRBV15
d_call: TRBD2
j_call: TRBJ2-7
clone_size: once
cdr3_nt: TGTGCCACCAGCAGAGATCTGGGGGGGAACGAGCAGTACTTC
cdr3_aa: CATSRDLGGNEQYF

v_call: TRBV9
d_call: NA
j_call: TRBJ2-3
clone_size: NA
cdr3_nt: TGTGCCAGCAACCAAGCATTCACAGATACGCAGTATTTT
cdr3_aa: CASNQAFTDTQYF

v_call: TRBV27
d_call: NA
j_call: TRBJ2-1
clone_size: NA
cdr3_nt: TGTGCCAGCAGTCCGGGACAGGGGCCTAGCGGGAGCAGATTCAATGAGCAGTTCTTC
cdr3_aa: CASSPGQGPSGSRFNEQFF

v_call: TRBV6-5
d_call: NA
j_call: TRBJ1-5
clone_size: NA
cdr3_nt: TGTGCCAGCGCCTTGGGTCCGGCGGGCAATCAGCCCCAGCATTTT
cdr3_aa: CASALGPAGNQPQHF